The 32 T cell receptor beta chains below all came from one sample that was sequenced in a study of beta chain features in type 1 diabetes. cDNA synthesis used the whole RNA isolate, giving expressed TCRB sequences. This table comes from immunoSEQ multiplex PCR, and its TCRdb copy is limited to in-frame clones, with some not included. The sample lists roughly 230,000 clones, 9.6% seen once, with 0.03% to 0.035% in the top ten. What was sequenced was naive CD4+ T cells from blood. The receptors derive from a woman between 18 and 29 years old in good health.

This clone was picked up a small number of times. The CDR3 loop is CASSWTGDTEAFF. The CDR3, as DNA: TGTGCCAGCAGTTGGACAGGGGACACTGAAGCTTTCTTT. The rearrangement joins TRBV7-6 to TRBJ1-1, with 9 nucleotides matching TRBD1. The germline V gene encodes CDR1 SGHVS and CDR2 FNYEAQ. The V and J ends lost 6 bases and 3 bases, in that order; junction bases with no gene match: 2. The CDR3 consists of 13 residues.

The V call is TRBV9, the J call TRBJ2-2; the D gene is possibly TRBD1 (6 bases). With 0 bases removed from V and 0 bases from J, the gap between germline ends came to 9 bases. This CDR3 has 16 amino acids. Germline values: CDR1 SGDLS, CDR2 YYNGEE. CDR3 bases: TGTGCCAGCAGCGTAGTTCGGACAGCGAACACCGGGGAGCTGTTTTTT. This codes for CASSVVRTANTGELFF.

This clone was seen many times. This sequence joins TRBV7-9 and TRBJ2-1, with TRBD2 matching 7 bases. Germline CDR1 SEHNR, CDR2 FQNEAQ (reference sequence). This CDR3 is built from 12 residues. The trim removed 1 base at V and 13 bases at J, leaving 4 bases unmatched. CDR3 loop: CASSLVSGDQFF. The CDR3 bases are TGTGCCAGCAGCTTAGTGAGCGGGGACCAGTTCTTC.

The V and J genes are TRBV5-1 and TRBJ2-7; unclear D gene. The CDR3 is made up of 14 amino acids. Germline CDR1 and CDR2: SGHRS and YFSETQ. The V gene lost 0 bases and the J gene lost 4 bases, with 11 bases spanning the gap. In DNA form, the CDR3 reads TGCGCCAGCAGCTTGGGGTACAGAACATACGAGCAGTACTTC. This translates into CASSLGYRTYEQYF.

The chain is built from TRBV5-6 and TRBJ1-2; D is perhaps TRBD1 (6 bases). CDR1 SGHDT and CDR2 YYEEEE come from the germline V gene. CDR3 length equals 15 residues. Trimming cost V 2 bases and J 8 bases, with 19 bases left between them. CDR3 sequence reads: CASSLWTGGARGYTF. CDR3 coding DNA: TGTGCCAGCAGCTTATGGACCGGGGGGGCGCGAGGCTACACCTTC. Together with reference TRBV5-6 and TRBJ1-2, the CDR3 gives the full variable domain: DAGVTQSPTHLIKTRGQQVTLRCSPKSGHDTVSWYQQALGQGPQFIFQYYEEEERQRGNFPDRFSGHQFPNYSSELNVNALLLGDSALYLCASSLWTGGARGYTFGSGTRLTVV.

The chain carries TRBV6-6 and TRBJ2-7; 12 bases align to TRBD2. V lost 0 bases and J lost 4; bases outside the gene matches: 1. The CDR3 loop spans 15 amino acids. CDR1 and CDR2 from the germline V gene are MNHNY and SVGAGI (reference sequence). CDR3 DNA sequence: TGTGCCAGCAGTTACTCCGGGACTAGCGGGTACGAGCAGTACTTC. Residues: CASSYSGTSGYEQYF.

The CDR3 spells CAWNPDRDYGYTF. The CDR3 coding sequence is TGTGCCTGGAACCCCGACAGAGACTATGGCTACACCTTC. This chain connects TRBV30 to TRBJ1-2, with D perhaps TRBD1 (5 bases). Germline values: CDR1 GTSNPN, CDR2 SVGIG (reference sequence). Trimming pared 4 bases from V and 3 bases from J, leaving 12 bases between. This CDR3 is 13 amino acids long. The full variable domain, rest sourced from reference TRBV30 and TRBJ1-2, is SQTIHQWPATLVQPVGSPLSLECTVEGTSNPNLYWYRQAAGRGLQLLFYSVGIGQISSEVPQNLSASRPQDRQFILSSKKLLLSDSGFYLCAWNPDRDYGYTFGSGTRLTVV.

The rearrangement links TRBV5-1 to TRBJ2-1; 12 nucleotides align to TRBD1. The trim removed 0 bases at V and 9 bases at J, leaving 4 bases unmatched. CDR1 and CDR2 from the germline V gene are SGHRS and YFSETQ. CDR3 length equals 15 residues. The CDR3 sequence is CASSLGGQGASEQFF. In DNA, the CDR3 is TGCGCCAGCAGCTTGGGGGGACAGGGGGCGTCTGAGCAGTTCTTC.

The J gene is TRBJ1-5, the V gene TRBV5-1; 10 positions agree with TRBD1. Germline V gene sequence: CDR1 SGHRS, CDR2 YFSETQ. The length of the CDR3 is 15 residues. V was clipped by 0 bases and J by 6 bases; unmatched bases: 3. This CDR3 reads CASSLGDRGSQPQHF. The CDR3 region has the DNA TGCGCCAGCAGCTTGGGGGACAGGGGAAGTCAGCCCCAGCATTTT.

The CDR3 sequence is CASSPRPTPGGYTF. CDR3 nucleotides: TGTGCCAGCAGTCCCCGGCCCACCCCAGGGGGCTACACCTTC. The rearrangement links TRBV6-6 to TRBJ1-2; D perhaps matches TRBD1 (5 bases). Trimming took 5 bases from V and 8 from J, leaving 18 bases between them. From germline, CDR1 is MNHNY and CDR2 SVGAGI (reference sequence). The CDR3 has 14 amino acids.

The CDR3 DNA sequence: TGTGCCAGCAGCTCGAGCGGGGGGAGCGACAATGAGCAGTTCTTC. It specifies CASSSSGGSDNEQFF. This sequence joins TRBV7-2 and TRBJ2-1; 9 positions match TRBD2. This CDR3 is built from 15 residues. V lost 4 bases and J lost 5; bases outside the gene matches: 6. CDR1 and CDR2 (germline): SGHTA, FQGNSA. Filled out from reference TRBV7-2 and TRBJ2-1, the complete variable domain reads GAGVSQSPSNKVTEKGKDVELRCDPISGHTALYWYRQSLGQGLEFLIYFQGNSAPDKSGLPSDRFSAERTGGSVSTLTIQRTQQEDSAVYLCASSSSGGSDNEQFFGPGTRLTVL.

The V call is TRBV5-6, the J call TRBJ1-2; 9 nucleotides agree with TRBD1. V dropped 0 bases and J dropped 3; count of bases not matched to a gene: 6. CDR1 is SGHDT and CDR2 is YYEEEE in the germline V gene. This CDR3 is 16 amino acids long. The CDR3 loop is CASSLARTGADYGYTF. DNA of the CDR3: TGTGCCAGCAGCTTGGCCAGGACAGGGGCGGACTATGGCTACACCTTC.

V and J are TRBV7-9 and TRBJ1-2; D remains ambiguous. The CDR3 is made up of 13 amino acids. Trimming cost V 5 bases and J 4 bases, with 11 bases left between them. Germline-derived CDR1 and CDR2 are SEHNR and FQNEAQ (reference sequence). CDR3 residues: CASSPEGFYGYTF. As DNA, the CDR3 is TGTGCCAGCAGCCCGGAGGGATTCTATGGCTACACCTTC.

This clone was counted only a few times. The gene calls are TRBV30 and TRBJ1-6; 8 bases align to TRBD1. CDR3 length equals 16 residues. CDR1 is GTSNPN, CDR2 SVGIG, per germline (reference sequence). With 0 bases clipped from V and 9 bases from J, the junction kept 10 bases outside the gene matches. As DNA, the CDR3 is TGTGCCTGGAGTGTCCCCCAGGGGGCGTTCCTTTCACCCCTCCACTTT. Protein: CAWSVPQGAFLSPLHF. Full variable domain (rest looked up from reference TRBV30 and TRBJ1-6): SQTIHQWPATLVQPVGSPLSLECTVEGTSNPNLYWYRQAAGRGLQLLFYSVGIGQISSEVPQNLSASRPQDRQFILSSKKLLLSDSGFYLCAWSVPQGAFLSPLHFGNGTRLTVT.

The table lists this clone with a few counts. The chain has TRBV25-1 and TRBJ1-5; D unresolved. This CDR3 region has 14 residues. Germline loops: CDR1 MGHDK, CDR2 SYGVNS. Trimming stripped 6 bases from V and 3 bases from J, with 12 bases between. CDR3 in DNA: TGTGCCAGCAGCCGCGGCGACTTCAATCAGCCCCAGCATTTT. Protein sequence: CASSRGDFNQPQHF. The whole variable domain, remainder taken from reference TRBV25-1 and TRBJ1-5, is EADIYQTPRYLVIGTGKKITLECSQTMGHDKMYWYQQDPGMELHLIHYSYGVNSTEKGDLSSESTVSRIRTEHFPLTLESARPSHTSQYLCASSRGDFNQPQHFGDGTRLSIL.

The chain has TRBV30 and TRBJ2-3; 7 nucleotides align to TRBD2. CDR3 size: 13 residues. V trimming: 4 bases; J trimming: 3 bases; junction bases outside the gene matches: 4. Germline values: CDR1 GTSNPN, CDR2 SVGIG (reference sequence). The CDR3 DNA follows: TGTGCCTGGACCGGGGGGAAAACAGATACGCAGTATTTT. Its protein product is CAWTGGKTDTQYF. The full variable domain, its missing parts supplied by reference TRBV30 and TRBJ2-3, is SQTIHQWPATLVQPVGSPLSLECTVEGTSNPNLYWYRQAAGRGLQLLFYSVGIGQISSEVPQNLSASRPQDRQFILSSKKLLLSDSGFYLCAWTGGKTDTQYFGPGTRLTVL.

The chain carries TRBV6-4 and TRBJ2-1, with 7 bases lining up with TRBD2. J was trimmed by 4 bases and V by 0 bases; bases with no gene match: 3. Germline values: CDR1 MRHNA, CDR2 SNTAGT. The CDR3 is made up of 15 amino acids. The CDR3 nucleotides read TGTGCCAGCAGTGACTCATCTAGCGGTTACAATGAGCAGTTCTTC. Its translation: CASSDSSSGYNEQFF.

This clone showed up just a few times. The genes are TRBV4-2 and TRBJ1-5, with a possible D match to TRBD1 (6 bases). Trimming removed 4 bases from V and 0 bases from J, with 10 bases in between. The CDR3 sequence is 15 residues long. CDR1 is LGHNA, CDR2 YNFKEQ, per germline. CDR3 loop: CASSLDRNSNQPQHF. The DNA of the CDR3 is TGTGCCAGCAGCCTCGACAGGAATAGCAATCAGCCCCAGCATTTT.

The chain employs TRBV5-1 and TRBJ1-1, with a weak D call TRBD1 (6 bases). The germline V gene has CDR1 SGHRS and CDR2 YFSETQ. V lost 4 bases to trimming and J lost 0 bases, with 10 bases between them. The CDR3 runs 14 residues. The CDR3 coding sequence is TGCGCCAGCAGCAAGGACAGTTTGAACACTGAAGCTTTCTTT. This encodes CASSKDSLNTEAFF.

The chain recombines TRBV5-5 with TRBJ1-2; D perhaps matches TRBD1 (6 bases). This CDR3 is built from 13 residues. V lost 4 bases and J 2 bases, leaving 9 bases between the germline ends. Germline CDR1 is SGHKS and CDR2 is YYEKEE (reference sequence). The DNA for the CDR3 is TGTGCCAGCAGCCACGACAGGAACTATGGCTACACCTTC. This gives the protein CASSHDRNYGYTF.

In its sample, this clone was seen once. V is TRBV6-5 and J is TRBJ1-5, with a weak D call TRBD1 (6 bases). The CDR3 contains 15 residues. The V and J ends lost 2 bases and 0 bases respectively, with 8 bases between them. The V gene's germline CDR1 is MNHEY and CDR2 SVGAGI. The CDR3 loop is CASSYDRTSNQPQHF. Here the CDR3 DNA reads TGTGCCAGCAGTTACGACAGGACTAGCAATCAGCCCCAGCATTTT.

This clone has more than one count but fewer than ten. The gene calls are TRBV5-8 and TRBJ2-7, with D maybe TRBD2 (6 bases). V was shortened by 3 bases and J by 6 bases, with 19 bases between the two germline ends. This CDR3 is 15 amino acids long. The germline CDR1 and CDR2 sequences are SGHTS and YDEGEE. CDR3 sequence reads: CASSSGGGPLAEQYF. CDR3 DNA: TGTGCCAGCAGCTCCGGGGGAGGTCCCCTTGCCGAGCAGTACTTC. The whole variable domain, remainder taken from reference TRBV5-8 and TRBJ2-7, is EAGVTQSPTHLIKTRGQQATLRCSPISGHTSVYWYQQALGLGLQFLLWYDEGEERNRGNFPPRFSGRQFPNYSSELNVNALELEDSALYLCASSSGGGPLAEQYFGPGTRLTVT.

The chain couples TRBV5-1 to TRBJ2-7, with 10 bases lining up with TRBD2. The CDR3 spans 16 residues. The V and J ends lost 0 bases and 2 bases, in that order; junction bases with no gene match: 5. In germline, CDR1 is SGHRS, CDR2 YFSETQ. CDR3: CASSLDPSGGPYEQYF. The DNA of the CDR3 is TGCGCCAGCAGCTTGGACCCTAGCGGGGGCCCCTACGAGCAGTACTTC.

This clone showed up just a few times. V is TRBV11-2 and J is TRBJ1-1; TRBD1 is a possible D gene (5 bases). V lost 3 bases, J lost 0 bases, and 11 bases lay in between. The germline V gene encodes CDR1 SGHAT and CDR2 FQNNGV. The CDR3 sequence is 15 residues long. CDR3 nucleotides: TGTGCCAGCAGCTTGTCGGGGACTTTGAACACTGAAGCTTTCTTT. Its protein product is CASSLSGTLNTEAFF.

This clone occurred a few times. V is TRBV4-2 and J is TRBJ1-2; D is perhaps TRBD1 (5 bases). Germline CDR1 is LGHNA and CDR2 is YNFKEQ. The CDR3 has 16 residues. V was trimmed by 0 bases and J by 4 bases, leaving 15 bases between them. This chain's CDR3 is CASSQEAPFRGYGYTF. The CDR3 DNA is TGTGCCAGCAGCCAAGAGGCTCCCTTTAGGGGCTATGGCTACACCTTC.

The chain carries TRBV10-2 and TRBJ2-5; TRBD1 aligns across 9 bases. The V gene's germline CDR1 is WSHSY and CDR2 SAAADI. This CDR3 has 15 residues. Trimming removed 3 bases from V and 2 bases from J; junction bases left unmatched: 4. The CDR3 nucleotides are TGCGCCAGCAGTGATCCGGGACAGGGACAAGAGACCCAGTACTTC. The encoded protein is CASSDPGQGQETQYF.

J is TRBJ1-3 and V is TRBV25-1; 9 bases line up with TRBD1. Looked up from germline, CDR1 is MGHDK and CDR2 is SYGVNS. There are 17 residues in the CDR3. J lost 1 base, V lost 4 bases, and 8 bases had no gene match. CDR3 DNA: TGTGCCAGCAGTGCCCCAGACAGGGGGATATCTGGAAACACCATATATTTT. It yields the protein CASSAPDRGISGNTIYF. Full variable domain (missing parts from reference TRBV25-1 and TRBJ1-3): EADIYQTPRYLVIGTGKKITLECSQTMGHDKMYWYQQDPGMELHLIHYSYGVNSTEKGDLSSESTVSRIRTEHFPLTLESARPSHTSQYLCASSAPDRGISGNTIYFGEGSWLTVV.

This clone was seen more than once but under ten times. The chain links TRBV6-1 to TRBJ1-2; D unresolved. V dropped 0 bases and J dropped 4 bases, with 9 bases sitting between them. The CDR3 spans 14 residues. CDR1 MNHNS and CDR2 SASEGT come from the germline V gene. The CDR3 nucleotides read TGTGCCAGCAGTGAAGCATTAACTATCTATGGCTACACCTTC. As protein: CASSEALTIYGYTF.

The DNA for the CDR3 is TGTGCCAGCAGCTTTCTTCCTAGCGGGACCCTAGCGTCCTACGAGCAGTACTTC. As protein: CASSFLPSGTLASYEQYF. The chain combines TRBV7-2 with TRBJ2-7, with TRBD2 identical over 9 bases. Losses at the gene ends were 3 bases for V and 1 base for J; bases not matched to a gene: 13. Germline V gene data show CDR1 as SGHTA and CDR2 as FQGNSA. CDR3 length: 18 amino acids.

This chain uses TRBV7-9 with TRBJ2-1, with 9 bases fitting TRBD2. This CDR3 is 18 amino acids long. With 0 bases clipped from V and 7 bases from J, the junction kept 13 bases outside the gene matches. Germline V gene sequence: CDR1 SEHNR, CDR2 FQNEAQ (reference sequence). CDR3 bases: TGTGCCAGCAGCTTAGCTGGGCAAGGGCTAGCGGGGAGGAATGAGCAGTTCTTC. This encodes CASSLAGQGLAGRNEQFF.

The chain carries TRBV6-6 and TRBJ1-2; TRBD1 matches at 7 bases. With 8 bases clipped from V and 3 bases from J, the junction kept 3 bases outside the gene matches. In germline, CDR1 is MNHNY, CDR2 SVGAGI (reference sequence). The CDR3 totals 12 residues. In nucleotides, the CDR3 is TGTGCCAGCGGTCAGGGGGACTATGGCTACACCTTC. This translates into CASGQGDYGYTF.

The chain links TRBV6-5 to TRBJ1-5, with 7 bases fitting TRBD1. The CDR3 covers 16 residues. The J segment lost 4 bases and the V segment lost 8 bases, leaving 14 bases of the junction unmatched. Germline V gene data show CDR1 as MNHEY and CDR2 as SVGAGI. CDR3: CASRFLTGTVNQPQHF. The CDR3 nucleotides read TGTGCCAGCCGTTTCTTAACCGGGACAGTGAATCAGCCCCAGCATTTT.